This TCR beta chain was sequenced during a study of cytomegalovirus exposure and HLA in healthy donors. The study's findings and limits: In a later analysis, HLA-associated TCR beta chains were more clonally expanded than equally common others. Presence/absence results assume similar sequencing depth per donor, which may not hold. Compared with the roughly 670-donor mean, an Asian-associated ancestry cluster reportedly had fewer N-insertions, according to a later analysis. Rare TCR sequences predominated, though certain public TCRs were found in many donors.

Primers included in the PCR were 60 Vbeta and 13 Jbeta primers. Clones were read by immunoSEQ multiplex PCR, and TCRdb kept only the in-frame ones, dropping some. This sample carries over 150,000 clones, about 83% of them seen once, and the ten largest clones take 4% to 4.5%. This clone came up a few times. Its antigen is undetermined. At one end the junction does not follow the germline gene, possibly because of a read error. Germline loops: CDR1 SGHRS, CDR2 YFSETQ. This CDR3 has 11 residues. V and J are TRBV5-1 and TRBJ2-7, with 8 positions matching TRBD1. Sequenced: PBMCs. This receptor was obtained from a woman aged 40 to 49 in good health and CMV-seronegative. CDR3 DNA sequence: TGCGCCAGCAGCGGAGAGACAGGGGCAGACTTC. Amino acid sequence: CASSGETGADF. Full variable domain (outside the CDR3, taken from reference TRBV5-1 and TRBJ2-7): KAGVTQTPRYLIKTRGQQVTLSCSPISGHRSVSWYQQTPGQGLQFLFEYFSETQRNKGNFPGRFSGRQFSNSRSEMNVSTLELGDSALYLCASSGETGADFGPGTRLTVT.